Reported below is one TCR beta chain. This receptor's antigen is unknown. Qualities for individual bases were not recorded, and no much larger clone is one base off. Genomic DNA was extracted from sorted cells for sequencing of the TCRbeta CDR3 region. The immunoSEQ Assay was used for sequencing of TCRbeta CDR3 regions. Imported from immuneACCESS, the table was reduced by TCRdb to in-frame sequences with V and J called. These copies leave out some clones; in studies compared against another copy, an unresolved V gene accounts for under half, and the cause of the remainder is not known. Across this sample there are about 48,000 clones, with approximately 85% seen only once. Roughly 9.9% of the sample lies in the top ten. The V end gives up 2 bases and the J end 4 bases, leaving 4 bases in the junction not matched to a gene. Via the germline V gene (reference sequence), CDR1 is LNHDA and CDR2 SQIVND. Reading from cysteine to phenylalanine, the CDR3 counts 14 amino acids. Only CDR3 DNA is held: 42 bases, read in frame from base 1.

This sample stems from a study of OX40 agonist ivuxolimab in advanced cancers. Context from the whole study: Ivuxolimab, which targeted the costimulatory receptor OX40 (CD134), was an agonistic, fully human IgG2 monoclonal antibody. Intravenous ivuxolimab was administered to patients every 2 weeks at six dose levels: 0.01, 0.1, 0.3, 1.5, 3 and 10 mg/kg. Among the roughly 52 dose-escalation patients, around 20 had hepatocellular carcinoma, 15 or so melanoma, 9 renal cell carcinoma and 9 head and neck cancer. In the dose-escalation cohort, 70% to 85% of patients were male, and the mean age was 60 years with a range of about 20 to 80. Patients were allowed to have had prior anti-PD-1, anti-PD-L1 or anti-CTLA-4 therapy, and about 40% of the dose-escalation patients had been treated with checkpoint inhibitors. Partial responses occurred in three dose-escalation patients: two with cutaneous melanoma and one with hepatocellular carcinoma. Peripheral TCRbeta sequencing aimed to test whether ivuxolimab altered TCR sequence diversity and caused clonal T-cell expansion. The monotherapy dose-escalation portion (N of about 50 patients) of the phase I ivuxolimab trial is reported in the paper.

The investigation overall reported the following: Clonal expansion of both CD4+ and CD8+ blood T cells was observed from baseline to week 6 at doses 0.1 to 3.0 mg/kg. Which antigens the clonally expanded peripheral T cells were specific for was not determined. Low levels of normalized T-cell clonal expansion were also seen in some nonresponding patients. In the 0.1-3.0 mg/kg groups, partial responders were among the patients with the lowest normalized peripheral clonal expansion, particularly in CD8+ T cells. After ivuxolimab, more expanded clones were found on average in CD8+ T cells than in CD4+ T cells.

Patients with a history of autoimmune disease or receiving systemic immunosuppression were excluded from the trial. In every dose cohort, peripheral blood was drawn for TCR sequencing at baseline, cycle 4 day 1, and cycle 7 day 1. Samples came from an open-label, multicenter, first-in-human phase I dose-escalation trial of ivuxolimab. Adults with locally advanced or metastatic head and neck squamous cell, hepatocellular, melanoma or renal cell carcinoma were enrolled in the trial. Before TCR sequencing, CD4+ T cells and CD8+ T cells from peripheral blood were sorted into separate populations. The sequence was obtained from an adult with an advanced solid tumor such as melanoma, head and neck, liver or kidney cancer. The chain is made from TRBV19 and TRBJ1-2, with TRBD1 matching 7 junction bases. The sample here was CD4+ or CD8+ T cells sorted from blood, taken in a trial of the OX40 agonist ivuxolimab. The CDR3 protein: CASSIIAGGYGYTF. The bases read TGTGCCAGTAGTATAATCGCAGGGGGCTATGGCTACACCTTC.